The next 5 T cell receptor beta chains were all read from a single sample in a study of cytomegalovirus exposure and HLA in healthy donors. Primers for the PCR totalled 60 Vbeta and 13 Jbeta. The assay was immunoSEQ multiplex PCR, and TCRdb's table has in-frame clones only and misses some. The table counts around 53,000 clones; approximately 12% lies in the top ten. Sequencing input: PBMCs. The source is a woman between 25 and 40 years old in good health and CMV-seropositive.

J is TRBJ2-7 and V is TRBV7-6, with 11 bases that match TRBD1. This CDR3 contains 18 residues. Losses at the gene ends were 1 base for V and 2 bases for J; bases not matched to a gene: 10. Germline V gives CDR1 SGHVS, CDR2 FNYEAQ. The DNA of the CDR3 is TGTGCCAGCAGCTTAGAAGACTCGCTGGGACAGGGGGCCTACGAGCAGTACTTC. This encodes CASSLEDSLGQGAYEQYF. Filled out from reference TRBV7-6 and TRBJ2-7, the complete variable domain reads GAGVSQSPRYKVTKRGQDVALRCDPISGHVSLYWYRQALGQGPEFLTYFNYEAQQDKSGLPNDRFSAERPEGSISTLTIQRTEQRDSAMYRCASSLEDSLGQGAYEQYFGPGTRLTVT.

The chain recombines TRBV29-1 with TRBJ2-7; TRBD2 aligns across 7 bases. This CDR3 is 16 amino acids long. Trimming removed 1 base from V and 2 bases from J; junction bases left unmatched: 11. Germline CDR1 SQVTM, CDR2 ANQGSEA. This CDR3 reads CSVEAQHPGGAYEQYF. The CDR3, as DNA: TGCAGCGTTGAAGCACAACACCCGGGGGGTGCCTACGAGCAGTACTTC.

The chain carries TRBV30 and TRBJ2-1, with D possibly being TRBD1 (5 bases). The CDR3 extends over 14 amino acids. Germline values: CDR1 GTSNPN, CDR2 SVGIG (reference sequence). The V gene lost 5 bases and the J gene lost 0 bases, with 11 bases spanning the gap. CDR3 DNA sequence: TGTGCCTGGTGCCAGGGAATCTCCTACAATGAGCAGTTCTTC. This codes for CAWCQGISYNEQFF.

The chain joins TRBV27 to TRBJ2-7; a weak D match, TRBD1 (6 bases). The CDR3 loop spans 17 amino acids. Germline lookup yields CDR1 MNHEY and CDR2 SMNVEV (reference sequence). V dropped 5 bases and J dropped 0 bases, with 20 bases sitting between them. This CDR3 is CASSATPGHTDSYEQYF. The CDR3 DNA follows: TGTGCCAGCAGTGCAACCCCGGGACACACAGACTCCTACGAGCAGTACTTC.

V gene TRBV19 combines with J gene TRBJ1-5; D not certain. The germline V gene encodes CDR1 LNHDA and CDR2 SQIVND (reference sequence). The ends were cut back, 1 base at V and 6 bases at J, with 4 bases in the middle. The CDR3 length is 12 residues. The CDR3 bases are TGTGCCAGTAGTATAGGCAGTCAGCCCCAGCATTTT. Translating gives CASSIGSQPQHF. The entire variable domain, with the rest obtained from reference TRBV19 and TRBJ1-5, is as follows: DGGITQSPKYLFRKEGQNVTLSCEQNLNHDAMYWYRQDPGQGLRLIYYSQIVNDFQKGDIAEGYSVSREKKESFPLTVTSAQKNPTAFYLCASSIGSQPQHFGDGTRLSIL.